This is a list of T cell receptor beta chains from one sample in a study of T cell responses to AZD1222 COVID-19 vaccine. Using immunoSEQ multiplex PCR, the repertoire was profiled, and TCRdb retains in-frame clones only, with some absent. The sample lists approximately 140,000 clones, roughly nine tenths occurring once. The sequencing used peripheral blood, collected on day 0 of AZD1222 vaccination. All receptors come from an adult in good health. The CDR3 runs from the conserved cysteine through the conserved F or W. Each record gives: V gene, J gene, clone size, D gene, CDR3 DNA, CDR3 protein. D genes are given only for firm matches. Some rows mark clone size as missing; the rest say once, few, many or name a class of expanded clone.

V gene: TRBV30; J gene: TRBJ1-5; clone size: -; D gene: -; CDR3 DNA: TGTGCCTGGAATCCTTACGCAGGGACTCAGCCCCAGCATTTT; CDR3 protein: CAWNPYAGTQPQHF
V gene: TRBV6-5; J gene: TRBJ2-7; clone size: -; D gene: -; CDR3 DNA: TGTGCCAGCGATTTTTCCGGCGGTGACTACGAGCAGTACTTC; CDR3 protein: CASDFSGGDYEQYF
V gene: TRBV3-1/TRBV3-2; J gene: TRBJ1-1; clone size: once; D gene: -; CDR3 DNA: TGTGCCAGCCAAGACCCGGGGGTCTCTGAAGCTTTCTTT; CDR3 protein: CASQDPGVSEAFF
V gene: TRBV11-2; J gene: TRBJ1-2; clone size: -; D gene: -; CDR3 DNA: TGTGCCAGCAGCTTAGGGCCTGGGTACAGAGCTAACTATGGCTACACCTTC; CDR3 protein: CASSLGPGYRANYGYTF
V gene: TRBV27; J gene: TRBJ2-7; clone size: once; D gene: TRBD1; CDR3 DNA: TGTGCCAGCAGTCGTGGGACAGGGGGCCACGAGCAGTACTTC; CDR3 protein: CASSRGTGGHEQYF
V gene: TRBV19; J gene: TRBJ2-7; clone size: -; D gene: -; CDR3 DNA: TGTGCCAGTAGTATCTCCAGGGGTTACGAGCAGTACTTC; CDR3 protein: CASSISRGYEQYF
V gene: TRBV19; J gene: TRBJ2-1; clone size: -; D gene: TRBD2; CDR3 DNA: TGTGCCAGTAGTGCACTAGCGGAAAAAGGCAATGAGCAGTTCTTC; CDR3 protein: CASSALAEKGNEQFF
V gene: TRBV27; J gene: TRBJ2-3; clone size: -; D gene: -; CDR3 DNA: TGTGCCAGCAGTTTTGGGTTAGATACGCAGTATTTT; CDR3 protein: CASSFGLDTQYF
V gene: TRBV18; J gene: TRBJ2-5; clone size: -; D gene: TRBD1; CDR3 DNA: TGTGCCAGCTCACCTCTAAGGGGACAGGGCGAAGAGACCCAGTACTTC; CDR3 protein: CASSPLRGQGEETQYF
V gene: TRBV28; J gene: TRBJ2-7; clone size: -; D gene: -; CDR3 DNA: TGTGCCAGCTGTTATCACTGGGGGCCCTACGAGCAGTACTTC; CDR3 protein: CASCYHWGPYEQYF
V gene: TRBV5-1; J gene: TRBJ2-1; clone size: -; D gene: -; CDR3 DNA: TGCGCCAGCAGCTTTCCTACAGGGCGGAGCTCCTACAATGAGCAGTTCTTC; CDR3 protein: CASSFPTGRSSYNEQFF